The 4 T cell receptor beta chains below all came from one sample that was sequenced in a study of beta chain features in type 1 diabetes. The study's findings and limits: There was a moderate but significant shortening of TCRB CDR3s in all four CD4+ subsets of Type 1 diabetes patients.

Which antigens these TCRs recognize remains unknown. The entirety of the isolated RNA underwent reverse transcription, so expressed TCRB transcripts were sequenced. Produced via immunoSEQ multiplex PCR; TCRdb's table is partial and in-frame only. Counted here are 95,000 to 150,000 clones, 15% to 20% occurring once; the ten biggest clones make up 2% to 2.5%. Source material: central memory CD4+ T cells from blood. The source is a man aged 25 to 45 with type 1 diabetes.

The sample holds many counts of this clone. The V gene is TRBV15, the J gene TRBJ1-4; possibly TRBD1 for D (6 bases). This CDR3 has 16 amino acids. V was trimmed by 0 bases and J by 1 base, leaving 9 bases between them. Germline CDR1 reads LNHNV; CDR2 reads YYDKDF (reference sequence). CDR3 residues: CATSRDGGLTNEKLFF. The CDR3 region has the DNA TGTGCCACCAGCAGAGATGGGGGCTTAACTAATGAAAAACTGTTTTTT.

The sample holds one count of this clone. The V gene is TRBV5-6, the J gene TRBJ2-3; D is uncertain. CDR3 length: 14 amino acids. V gave up 1 base and J gave up 2 bases, with 8 bases separating them. From germline, CDR1 is SGHDT and CDR2 YYEEEE. CDR3 in amino acids: CASSLNRYTDTQYF. CDR3 bases: TGTGCCAGCAGCTTGAATCGATACACAGATACGCAGTATTTT.

This clone occurred once. This chain uses TRBV9 with TRBJ2-7, with TRBD2 matching 8 bases. The V gene end was trimmed by 4 bases and the J gene end by 2 bases; junction bases not matched to a gene: 8. Germline V gene lookup returns CDR1 SGDLS and CDR2 YYNGEE. This CDR3 spans 15 amino acids. The CDR3 nucleotides are TGTGCCAGCAGCCCCGGGGGGGGAAACACCTACGAGCAGTACTTC. It encodes CASSPGGGNTYEQYF.

This clone showed up just a few times. The chain has TRBV4-3 and TRBJ1-6, with D perhaps TRBD1 (6 bases). V lost 2 bases and J 7 bases, leaving 12 bases between the germline ends. Germline V CDR1 and CDR2: LGHNA, YSLEER. The CDR3 has 15 amino acids. Here the CDR3 reads CASSQLTGSNSPLHF. The CDR3, as DNA: TGCGCCAGCAGCCAACTGACAGGATCAAATTCACCCCTCCACTTT.